The clone carrying this T cell receptor (beta chain) was seen a few times. Its cognate antigen is unknown. V lost 4 bases and J lost 10, with 17 bases in between. Germline V CDR1 and CDR2: SQVTM, ANQGSEA. This CDR3 spans 13 amino acids. These data originate in a study of post-analysis software for immune sequencing data. Study results and limitations: The study found TRBV5-6, TRBV5-1 and TRBV20-1 among about five TRBV segments more frequent in patients than controls. Versus controls, multiple sclerosis patients showed significantly lower diversity (normalized Chao1). Batch-mates among the samples co-clustered strongly by F measure.

TCR beta cDNA libraries included unique molecular identifiers. Yield was roughly 0.5 million cDNA molecules from roughly 0.93 to 9.6 million T cells. TCRdb used MiXCR to reprocess the PCR reads, holding one entry per CDR3 protein. The top ten clones hold approximately 4.2% of a sample with roughly 870,000 distinct CDR3 sequences, around 50% of them seen once. The chain uses TRBV29-1 and TRBJ2-1, with D perhaps matching TRBD1 or TRBD2 (6 bases each). The receptor comes from a girl under 18 with multiple sclerosis. Material for sequencing was blood. The CDR3 region is CSVVEGGGGEQFF. The DNA for the CDR3 is TGCAGCGTTGTGGAGGGGGGCGGCGGAGAGCAGTTCTTC.